This T cell receptor beta chain came from a study of blood T cell repertoires in COVID-19. Overall study context: The United States, Italy and Spain supplied acute and convalescent COVID-19 samples. From T cells, B-cell-depleted T cells, or PBMCs came the material, which was cDNA or gDNA.

In the original workflow: Quantification of nucleated cells was approximated via reference gene primer amplification. The data were produced by immunoSEQ multiplex PCR, yet TCRdb's version contains in-frame clones alone and is incomplete. The DNA was the basis for D and trimming; V, J and clone size are from that table. The sample gives about 360,000 clones, approximately 86% of which show up once; under 8.5% is in the top ten. Enrolment of Seattle patients took place during active infection, and they were followed longitudinally. Sequenced material: peripheral blood. This sequence was found in a woman aged 55-69 years with COVID-19, enrolled during active disease.

The chain's CDR3 is CASSLAIANTGELFF. The CDR3 DNA follows: TGTGCCAGCAGTTTAGCCATAGCGAACACCGGGGAGCTGTTTTTT. The chain uses TRBV27 and TRBJ2-2; D is unresolved. Trimming shortened V by 2 bases and J by 0 bases, and 7 bases separated the two germline ends. CDR3 length equals 15 residues. In germline, CDR1 is MNHEY, CDR2 SMNVEV (reference sequence).